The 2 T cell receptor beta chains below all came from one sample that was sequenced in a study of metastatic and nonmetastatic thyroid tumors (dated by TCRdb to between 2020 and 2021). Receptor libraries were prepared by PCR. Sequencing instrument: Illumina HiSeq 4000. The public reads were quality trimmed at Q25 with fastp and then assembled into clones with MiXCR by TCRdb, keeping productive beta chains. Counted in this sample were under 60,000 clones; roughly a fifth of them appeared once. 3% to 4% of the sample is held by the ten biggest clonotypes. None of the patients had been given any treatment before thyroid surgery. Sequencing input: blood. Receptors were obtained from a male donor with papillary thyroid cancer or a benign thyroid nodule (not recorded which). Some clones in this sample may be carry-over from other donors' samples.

In nucleotides, the CDR3 is TGTGCCAGCATTAGGGTGCCAGGGGCCTACGAGCAGTACTTC. This gives the protein CASIRVPGAYEQYF. The chain has TRBV6-4 and TRBJ2-7, with D perhaps matching TRBD1 (6 bases). In germline, CDR1 is MRHNA, CDR2 SNTAGT. V shed 7 bases and J shed 2 bases, with 15 bases lying between them. CDR3 length: 14 residues.

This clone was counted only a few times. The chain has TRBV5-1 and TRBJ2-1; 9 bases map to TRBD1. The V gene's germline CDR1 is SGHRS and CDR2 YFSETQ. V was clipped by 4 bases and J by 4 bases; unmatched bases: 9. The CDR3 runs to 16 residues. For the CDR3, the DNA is TGCGCCAGCAGCCCCGGGGGGACAGGGTTATACAATGAGCAGTTCTTC. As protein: CASSPGGTGLYNEQFF.